This T cell receptor beta chain was sequenced for a study of CD8+ T cells in alopecia areata. Trimming cost V 2 bases and J 0 bases; bases outside gene matches: 0. Germline CDR1 is SGDLS and CDR2 is YYNGEE. CDR3 length: 14 amino acids. To note about this clone: Other DNA variants within this sample encode the same CDR3.

Treatment described: oral pan-JAK inhibitor, 5-10 mg twice daily. The authors extracted RNA and reverse transcribed it into cDNA as the sequencing template. The protocol was immunoSEQ multiplex PCR, while the TCRdb copy is restricted to in-frame clones and leaves out a portion. The sample carries about 190,000 clones, roughly 60% recorded once. The sample was CD4+ T cells sorted from blood, taken at week 24, from a patient treated with tofacitinib. The sequence was collected from a human donor with alopecia areata. The chain recombines TRBV9 with TRBJ1-1; 8 nucleotides align to TRBD1. The CDR3 DNA is TGTGCCAGCAGCGTGGGACAGGTGAACACTGAAGCTTTCTTT. Protein: CASSVGQVNTEAFF.